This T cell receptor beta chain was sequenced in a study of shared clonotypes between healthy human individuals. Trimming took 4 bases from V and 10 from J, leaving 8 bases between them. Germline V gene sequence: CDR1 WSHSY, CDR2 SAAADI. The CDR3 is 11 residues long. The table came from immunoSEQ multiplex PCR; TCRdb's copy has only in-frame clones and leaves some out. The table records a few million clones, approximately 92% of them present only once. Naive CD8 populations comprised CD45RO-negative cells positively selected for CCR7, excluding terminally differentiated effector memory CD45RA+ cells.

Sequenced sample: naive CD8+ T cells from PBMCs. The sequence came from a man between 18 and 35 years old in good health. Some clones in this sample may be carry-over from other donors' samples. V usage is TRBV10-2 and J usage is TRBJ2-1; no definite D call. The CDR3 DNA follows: TGCGCCAGCAGTGGGGCCGGGGAGCAGTTCTTC. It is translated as CASSGAGEQFF.